This T cell receptor beta chain emerged from a study of cytomegalovirus exposure and HLA in healthy donors. From germline, CDR1 is SGHNT and CDR2 YYREEE (reference sequence). The CDR3 is 13 amino acids. The V and J ends lost 4 bases and 9 bases, in that order; junction bases with no gene match: 7. This clone was observed once. 60 Vbeta and 13 Jbeta primers were used in PCR. Measured with immunoSEQ multiplex PCR; TCRdb has only the in-frame clones, and not every one. The sample contains about 82,000 clones, 74% of which appear only once. V usage is TRBV5-4 and J usage is TRBJ1-2; 9 bases are shared with TRBD1. This TCR was sampled from a man aged 35 to 55 in good health and CMV-seropositive. The sample consisted of PBMCs. CDR3 sequence reads: CASSRTGEWSYTF. Written as DNA, the CDR3 is TGTGCCAGCAGCCGGACAGGGGAATGGAGCTACACCTTC. The whole variable domain, filled in from reference TRBV5-4 and TRBJ1-2, reads ETGVTQSPTHLIKTRGQQVTLRCSSQSGHNTVSWYQQALGQGPQFIFQYYREEENGRGNFPPRFSGLQFPNYSSELNVNALELDDSALYLCASSRTGEWSYTFGSGTRLTVV.